Sequencing of this T cell receptor (beta chain) was carried out in a study of blood T cells in healthy people across ages. Trimming cost V 3 bases and J 1 base; bases outside gene matches: 3. This CDR3 region has 15 residues. CDR1 is SNHLY and CDR2 is FYNNEI in the germline V gene. PCR was performed a second time for about 7 to 12 cycles using a sample-barcoded 5' primer and a J-beta primer mix. TCRdb re-analysed the 5' RACE reads in MiXCR, keeping a single row per CDR3 protein. This table has 1.5 million to 2 million distinct CDR3 sequences, about 35% appearing once. This clonotype was obtained from a woman aged 30 to 39 in good health. The sequenced sample was blood. The rearrangement joins TRBV2 to TRBJ2-7; 10 nucleotides match TRBD2. The CDR3 DNA reads as TGTGCCAGCAGTGATGCACTAGCGGGGTCCTACGAGCAGTACTTC. Protein sequence: CASSDALAGSYEQYF. The full variable domain, completed using reference TRBV2 and TRBJ2-7, is EPEVTQTPSHQVTQMGQEVILRCVPISNHLYFYWYRQILGQKVEFLVSFYNNEISEKSEIFDDQFSVERPDGSNFTLKIRSTKLEDSAMYFCASSDALAGSYEQYFGPGTRLTVT.